A selection of T cell receptor beta chains follows, all from one sample in a study of blood T cells in healthy people across ages. Each CDR3 protein gets one entry after TCRdb re-called the 5' RACE reads with MiXCR. Of over 600,000 distinct CDR3 sequences in the sample, just over 55% were seen once. Sequencing was done on a sample of blood. Receptors were obtained from a man in his forties in good health. Each CDR3 is given with its conserved first and last residue. The D gene is left open where the match is weak. Clone size is not always given. Where it is, it says once, few, many or a class for expanded clones.

clone_size,d_call,v_call,j_call,cdr3_aa,cdr3_nt
NA,TRBD2,TRBV24-1,TRBJ2-3,CATSDLPTLAGDTDTQYF,TGTGCCACCAGTGATTTGCCTACGCTAGCGGGAGACACAGATACGCAGTATTTT
NA,TRBD2,TRBV7-9,TRBJ2-3,CASSFRTSGSPDTQYF,TGTGCCAGCAGCTTCCGGACTAGCGGGAGTCCAGATACGCAGTATTTT
NA,NA,TRBV7-6,TRBJ2-7,CASSPGAAEQYF,TGTGCCAGCAGCCCGGGGGCTGCAGAGCAGTACTTC
few,TRBD2,TRBV5-5,TRBJ2-3,CASSWGGTSATDTQYF,TGTGCCAGCAGCTGGGGGGGGACTAGCGCTACAGATACGCAGTATTTT
few,TRBD2,TRBV6-2/TRBV6-3,TRBJ2-5,CASSSGTSKTQYF,TGTGCCAGCAGCTCCGGGACTAGCAAGACCCAGTACTTC
NA,TRBD2,TRBV7-2,TRBJ2-3,CASSFSLAGVRDTQYF,TGTGCCAGCAGCTTTTCACTAGCGGGAGTAAGAGATACGCAGTATTTT
NA,NA,TRBV7-9,TRBJ2-1,CASSLRGTAISEQFF,TGTGCCAGCAGCCTCCGGGGGACTGCTATAAGTGAGCAGTTCTTC
few,NA,TRBV9,TRBJ2-3,CASSVGVFGADTQYF,TGTGCCAGCAGCGTAGGGGTTTTCGGTGCGGATACGCAGTATTTT
few,TRBD1,TRBV5-1,TRBJ1-2,CASSLATVRDRGYDSGYTF,TGCGCCAGCAGCTTGGCCACAGTCCGGGACAGGGGTTACGATAGTGGCTACACCTTC
once,TRBD2,TRBV28,TRBJ2-1,CACSPPGLAGEGSYNEQFF,TGTGCCTGCAGTCCGCCGGGACTAGCGGGAGAAGGCTCCTACAATGAGCAGTTCTTC
NA,TRBD1,TRBV29-1,TRBJ1-2,CSVEDQGQNYGYTF,TGCAGCGTTGAAGATCAGGGACAGAACTATGGCTACACCTTC
NA,NA,TRBV28,TRBJ2-1,CASRGPGVNEQFF,TGTGCCAGTAGAGGGCCCGGGGTGAATGAGCAGTTCTTC
NA,TRBD1,TRBV29-1,TRBJ1-1,CSVERGQGAGEAFF,TGCAGCGTTGAACGGGGACAGGGGGCGGGTGAAGCTTTCTTT
few,NA,TRBV29-1,TRBJ2-7,CSVDGASGGYSYEQYF,TGCAGCGTTGATGGGGCATCTGGCGGATACTCCTACGAGCAGTACTTC
few,NA,TRBV12-3/TRBV12-4,TRBJ2-4,CASSPGLGDRTKNIQYF,TGTGCCAGCAGCCCCGGACTGGGAGACCGAACCAAAAACATTCAGTACTTC
few,NA,TRBV12-3/TRBV12-4,TRBJ1-1,CASSFGAGIEAFF,TGTGCCAGCAGTTTTGGGGCCGGCATTGAAGCTTTCTTT
NA,NA,TRBV3-1,TRBJ2-1,CASSLWGAREQFF,TGTGCCAGCAGCCTCTGGGGGGCACGCGAGCAGTTCTTC
NA,TRBD1,TRBV15,TRBJ1-6,CATSRDGRDRDSPLHF,TGTGCCACCAGCAGAGATGGTCGGGACAGAGATTCACCCCTCCACTTT
NA,NA,TRBV7-2,TRBJ1-2,CASSSLRGGGYGYTF,TGTGCCAGCAGCTCGCTGAGGGGGGGAGGCTATGGCTACACCTTC
NA,TRBD2,TRBV5-1,TRBJ2-1,CASNQGLAGGNEQFF,TGCGCCAGCAACCAGGGACTAGCGGGAGGTAATGAGCAGTTCTTC
NA,NA,TRBV29-1,TRBJ1-1,CSVEEYGSRVLNTEAFF,TGCAGCGTTGAAGAGTACGGTAGCAGGGTTCTGAACACTGAAGCTTTCTTT
NA,NA,TRBV12-3/TRBV12-4,TRBJ2-3,CASSLRGITDTQYF,TGTGCCAGCAGTTTAAGAGGGATCACAGATACGCAGTATTTT
NA,TRBD1,TRBV24-1,TRBJ2-5,CATSDPTGGNRETQYF,TGTGCCACCAGTGATCCGACAGGGGGAAATAGGGAGACCCAGTACTTC
NA,NA,TRBV7-9,TRBJ1-5,CASSSSDGGQPQHF,TGTGCCAGCAGCTCCTCGGACGGGGGGCAGCCCCAGCATTTT
NA,NA,TRBV11-2,TRBJ2-3,CASREGTSTDTQYF,TGTGCCAGCAGGGAGGGGACTAGCACAGATACGCAGTATTTT
NA,TRBD2,TRBV20-1,TRBJ2-5,CSADPGLAGVKGETQYF,TGCAGTGCTGATCCGGGACTAGCGGGTGTGAAGGGAGAGACCCAGTACTTC
NA,TRBD2,TRBV28,TRBJ2-3,CASSFPLAGGPTDTQYF,TGTGCCAGCAGTTTTCCGTTAGCGGGGGGGCCCACAGATACGCAGTATTTT
few,NA,TRBV7-2,TRBJ2-5,CASSQVKETQYF,TGTGCCAGCAGTCAGGTTAAAGAGACCCAGTACTTC
NA,NA,TRBV4-2,TRBJ1-2,CVSSQDGERGGYTF,TGTGTCAGCAGCCAAGATGGGGAAAGAGGTGGCTACACCTTC
few,NA,TRBV10-3,TRBJ2-3,CAISERGRGTDTDTQYF,TGTGCCATCAGTGAGCGGGGGCGGGGGACCGACACAGATACGCAGTATTTT
NA,NA,TRBV15,TRBJ1-3,CATSRDIMSGNTIYF,TGTGCCACCAGCAGAGATATTATGTCTGGAAACACCATATATTTT
NA,NA,TRBV10-3,TRBJ2-1,CAIRQGKGGNYNEQFF,TGTGCCATCAGGCAGGGAAAGGGGGGCAACTACAATGAGCAGTTCTTC
NA,NA,TRBV7-2,TRBJ1-5,CASSPSGGNQPQHF,TGTGCCAGCAGCCCTTCCGGGGGCAATCAGCCCCAGCATTTT
few,NA,TRBV15,TRBJ2-5,CATSRDRPGPALQETQYF,TGTGCCACCAGCAGAGATCGTCCAGGGCCGGCCCTCCAAGAGACCCAGTACTTC
NA,NA,TRBV11-3,TRBJ2-3,CASSLSLDTQYF,TGTGCCAGCAGCTTATCTTTGGATACGCAGTATTTT
few,NA,TRBV12-3/TRBV12-4,TRBJ2-3,CASSSRSRGTDTQYF,TGTGCCAGCAGTTCCCGGTCGAGGGGCACAGATACGCAGTATTTT
few,NA,TRBV7-8,TRBJ2-7,CASSVGLNYEQYF,TGTGCCAGCAGCGTTGGCCTAAACTACGAGCAGTACTTC
few,NA,TRBV12-5,TRBJ2-1,CASGSGVGQSDEQFF,TGTGCTAGTGGTTCGGGAGTGGGACAGAGCGATGAGCAGTTCTTC
NA,NA,TRBV29-1,TRBJ2-1,CSVRRDTRSNEQFF,TGCAGCGTGAGGCGGGACACCCGCAGTAATGAGCAGTTCTTC
NA,NA,TRBV28,TRBJ2-7,CASSLFWISYEQYF,TGTGCCAGCAGTTTATTTTGGATTTCCTACGAGCAGTACTTC
NA,NA,TRBV20-1,TRBJ1-5,CSARDKGPSNQPQHF,TGCAGTGCTAGAGATAAGGGACCGAGCAATCAGCCCCAGCATTTT
NA,NA,TRBV4-2,TRBJ2-1,CASSLHGGYNEQFF,TGTGCCAGCAGCCTCCATGGGGGATACAATGAGCAGTTCTTC
NA,NA,TRBV3-1,TRBJ1-1,CASSPPKRGGYTEAFF,TGTGCCAGCAGCCCCCCTAAGAGGGGAGGTTACACTGAAGCTTTCTTT
few,NA,TRBV21-1,TRBJ2-1,CASREGQPVKFF,TGTGCCAGCAGAGAGGGGCAGCCCGTTAAGTTCTTC
few,TRBD1,TRBV5-1,TRBJ1-1,CASSTGQPNTEAFF,TGCGCCAGCAGCACGGGACAGCCCAACACTGAAGCTTTCTTT
few,TRBD2,TRBV7-8,TRBJ2-1,CASSVPASGRGDEQFF,TGTGCCAGCAGCGTCCCGGCTAGCGGGAGAGGAGACGAGCAGTTCTTC
once,TRBD1,TRBV5-1,TRBJ1-5,CASSLGDRSYQPQHF,TGCGCCAGCAGCTTGGGGGACAGGAGCTATCAGCCCCAGCATTTT
NA,NA,TRBV6-7,TRBJ2-3,CASSYSLTQYF,TGTGCCAGCAGTTACTCTCTTACGCAGTATTTT
once,NA,TRBV7-2,TRBJ2-3,CASSLRRFTDTQYF,TGTGCCAGCAGCCTAAGGAGGTTCACAGATACGCAGTATTTT
few,NA,TRBV14,TRBJ2-5,CASSQDSGSYQETQYF,TGTGCCAGCAGCCAAGATTCTGGGTCGTACCAAGAGACCCAGTACTTC
NA,TRBD1,TRBV29-1,TRBJ2-2,CSAKTGYTGELFF,TGCAGCGCCAAGACAGGGTATACCGGGGAGCTGTTTTTT
NA,TRBD2,TRBV28,TRBJ2-7,CATTPGLTYEQYF,TGTGCCACCACACCGGGACTAACCTACGAGCAGTACTTC
NA,TRBD2,TRBV20-1,TRBJ2-1,CSARDRRSGRAYDEQFF,TGCAGTGCTAGAGATCGGCGAAGCGGGAGGGCCTACGATGAGCAGTTCTTC
NA,NA,TRBV6-1,TRBJ2-1,CASSGPPVEQFF,TGTGCCAGCAGTGGCCCGCCCGTGGAGCAGTTCTTC
NA,NA,TRBV7-6,TRBJ2-7,CASSKTSFYEQYF,TGTGCCAGCTCAAAGACTTCGTTCTACGAGCAGTACTTC
NA,NA,TRBV11-1,TRBJ2-3,CASSLQPSRTDTQYF,TGTGCCAGCAGCTTACAGCCTAGCCGCACAGATACGCAGTATTTT
once,NA,TRBV7-3,TRBJ1-2,CASSLDGTRGGYTF,TGTGCCAGCAGCTTGGACGGGACAAGGGGTGGCTACACCTTC